The 24 T cell receptor beta chains reported below all come from one sample, sequenced in a study of low-dose radiotherapy and immunotherapy resistance in tumors. Primers targeting TRAV and TRBV primed first-strand cDNA, covering alpha and beta chains. With a V-primer adapter and a constant-region primer, TCRs were amplified for approximately 19 PCR cycles. TCRdb reanalysed the reads using MiXCR and keeps one entry per CDR3 protein. Of about 30,000 distinct CDR3 sequences detected, less than 65% appear once; the ten largest clones hold 4.5% to 6.5%. Described time point: after trial treatment. Regarding treatment: LDRT plus nivolumab, ipilimumab, low-dose cyclophosphamide and aspirin (RACIN trial). Sequences were derived from PBMCs, sampled after low-dose radiotherapy plus immunotherapy. The receptors were sampled from a male donor with gallbladder cancer.

This clonotype was observed a handful of times. The V gene is TRBV28, the J gene TRBJ1-2; 8 bases are shared with TRBD1. The germline V gene encodes CDR1 MDHEN and CDR2 SYDVKM. The J segment lost 5 bases and the V segment lost 3 bases, leaving 14 bases of the junction unmatched. The CDR3 extends over 17 amino acids. CDR3: CASSLHGQGMGSYGYTF. DNA of the CDR3: TGTGCCAGCAGTTTGCACGGACAGGGCATGGGATCGTATGGCTACACCTTC.

This clonotype is categorized as medium-sized. The CDR3 DNA is TGTGCCAGCAGCGTAGAAGGACAGGCGTTCTACGAGCAGTACTTC. It yields the protein CASSVEGQAFYEQYF. V is TRBV9 and J is TRBJ2-7; 7 bases line up with TRBD1. The CDR3 runs to 15 residues. The trim removed 0 bases at V and 3 bases at J, leaving 6 bases unmatched. Germline loops: CDR1 SGDLS, CDR2 YYNGEE. Full variable domain (rest looked up from reference TRBV9 and TRBJ2-7): DSGVTQTPKHLITATGQRVTLRCSPRSGDLSVYWYQQSLDQGLQFLIQYYNGEERAKGNILERFSAQQFPDLHSELNLSSLELGDSALYFCASSVEGQAFYEQYFGPGTRLTVT.

The chain joins TRBV28 to TRBJ1-1; 11 positions agree with TRBD1. Germline assignment: CDR1 MDHEN and CDR2 SYDVKM. With V trimmed by 3 bases and J by 4 bases, 7 bases remained unmatched. There are 16 residues in the CDR3. This chain's CDR3 is CASSFEDRGPGTEAFF. In DNA, the CDR3 is TGTGCCAGCAGTTTCGAGGACAGGGGGCCCGGCACTGAAGCTTTCTTT. Supplemented by reference TRBV28 and TRBJ1-1, the full variable domain reads DVKVTQSSRYLVKRTGEKVFLECVQDMDHENMFWYRQDPGLGLRLIYFSYDVKMKEKGDIPEGYSVSREKKERFSLILESASTNQTSMYLCASSFEDRGPGTEAFFGQGTRLTVV.

In this sample, this clonotype turned up many times. The chain carries TRBV3-1 and TRBJ1-4; 8 positions match TRBD1. Unmatched junction bases numbered 10, after V lost 3 bases and J lost 7 bases. Germline V gene sequence: CDR1 LGHDT, CDR2 YNNKEL (reference sequence). This CDR3 contains 16 residues. The CDR3: CASSQPSGGASEKLFF. The CDR3 region has the DNA TGTGCCAGCAGCCAGCCCTCAGGGGGCGCTTCTGAAAAACTGTTTTTT.

V gene TRBV28 combines with J gene TRBJ2-5; D gene unclear. The CDR3 totals 15 residues. The germline gives CDR1 MDHEN, CDR2 SYDVKM. Deletions cut 5 bases from V and 5 bases from J, with 18 bases between. In DNA form, the CDR3 reads TGTGCCAGCAGTCCTCAAATGGGTTCGTGGGAGACCCAGTACTTC. It translates to CASSPQMGSWETQYF.

This clonotype has a count of ten or more. The J gene is TRBJ2-3, the V gene TRBV3-1; D possibly matches TRBD1 or TRBD2 (6 bases each). The CDR3 consists of 19 residues. The germline gives CDR1 LGHDT, CDR2 YNNKEL (reference sequence). V lost 0 bases and J lost 10, with 29 bases in between. In DNA, the CDR3 is TGTGCCAGCAGCCAAGAAAGGCTGGGGGACGGGGGCCCCCTCGGGGCGCAGTATTTT. Translating gives CASSQERLGDGGPLGAQYF.

This clonotype was counted ten times or more. The V gene is TRBV27, the J gene TRBJ2-1, with 11 nucleotides matching TRBD2. Germline CDR1 MNHEY, CDR2 SMNVEV (reference sequence). V shed 0 bases, J shed 3 bases, and the junction held 4 bases outside the gene matches. This CDR3 has 17 residues. CDR3 sequence: CASSLSAGLAGYNEQFF. In DNA, the CDR3 is TGTGCCAGCAGTTTATCAGCCGGACTAGCGGGCTACAATGAGCAGTTCTTC.

To note about this clonotype: Only one base separates this from a far larger clonotype, so it likely reflects a read error. The rearrangement uses TRBV6-1 and TRBJ2-1, with D possibly being TRBD2 (7 bases). V lost 3 bases and J lost 8, with 14 bases in between. Germline CDR1 and CDR2: MNHNS and SASEGT. The CDR3 runs to 14 residues. CDR3 DNA sequence: TGTGCCAGCAGTGAGAACCAGGGGAGGGATGAGCAGTTCTTC. This sequence encodes CASSENQGRDEQFF.

This rearrangement joins TRBV10-3 to TRBJ2-1; TRBD2 aligns across 10 bases. Germline assignment: CDR1 ENHRY and CDR2 SYGVKD. The V segment lost 0 bases and the J segment 4 bases; nucleotides outside the gene matches: 9. The CDR3 is 18 residues long. This CDR3 is CAISESWGSGGTYNEQFF. CDR3 DNA: TGTGCCATCAGTGAGTCATGGGGTAGCGGGGGGACGTACAATGAGCAGTTCTTC.

The J gene is TRBJ1-5, the V gene TRBV5-3; no definite D call. TRBV5-3 is sorted into the ORF group, with uncertain function. The V end was cut by 8 bases, the J end by 2 bases, with 14 bases between. This CDR3 has 14 amino acids. The CDR3 DNA is TGTGCCAGCAGTCCAGCCCAAGGCAATCAGCCCCAGCATTTT. Translating gives CASSPAQGNQPQHF.

The chain recombines TRBV19 with TRBJ1-1; D not certain. Deletions cut 7 bases from V and 1 base from J, with 13 bases between. The CDR3 sequence is 14 residues long. Germline lookup yields CDR1 LNHDA and CDR2 SQIVND (reference sequence). CDR3: CASMRMLGNTEAFF. The CDR3 DNA sequence: TGTGCCAGTATGCGCATGCTGGGGAACACTGAAGCTTTCTTT.

This clonotype is a singleton in its sample. This rearrangement joins TRBV4-3 to TRBJ2-2; D not resolved. V lost 3 bases and J lost 7, with 9 bases in between. CDR3 length: 13 residues. The germline V gene has CDR1 LGHNA and CDR2 YSLEER. CDR3 in amino acids: CASSHPPNGELFF. The CDR3 coding sequence is TGCGCCAGCAGCCACCCCCCGAACGGGGAGCTGTTTTTT.

The rearrangement links TRBV18 to TRBJ2-7, with D tentatively TRBD1 or TRBD2 (5 bases each). The CDR3 loop spans 12 amino acids. Per germline, CDR1 KGHSH and CDR2 LQKENI. The V end was cut by 2 bases, the J end by 5 bases, with 7 bases between. The CDR3 region is CASSPEGNEQYF. DNA for the CDR3: TGTGCCAGCTCACCAGAGGGGAACGAGCAGTACTTC.

About this clonotype itself: A far larger clone is one base from this, pointing to a likely read error. The V gene is TRBV9, the J gene TRBJ2-1; the D is unclear. The V end lost 1 base, the J end lost 10 bases, and 12 bases lay between the germline ends. The CDR3 is 13 residues long. The germline gives CDR1 SGDLS, CDR2 YYNGEE. CDR3 protein: CASSVYLGYEQFF. As DNA, the CDR3 is TGTGCCAGCAGCGTATACCTGGGCTACGAGCAGTTCTTC.

This clonotype is medium-sized by share. The chain's CDR3 is CASSLGGSGANVLTF. CDR3 nucleotide sequence: TGTGCCAGCAGCTTGGGTGGCTCCGGGGCCAACGTCCTGACTTTC. The chain employs TRBV5-4 and TRBJ2-6; D uncertain. This CDR3 contains 15 residues. CDR1 is SGHNT and CDR2 is YYREEE in the germline V gene (reference sequence). Trimming stripped 0 bases from V and 4 bases from J, with 8 bases between.

About this clonotype itself: A read error likely explains this, since a far larger clone differs by one base. The genes are TRBV27 and TRBJ2-1; 10 bases fit TRBD2. In germline, CDR1 is MNHEY, CDR2 SMNVEV (reference sequence). The ends lost 4 bases at V and 10 bases at J; junction bases unmatched: 13. This CDR3 is built from 16 residues. The CDR3 loop reads CASSSFSSGGGYEQFF. The DNA of the CDR3 is TGTGCCAGCAGTTCCTTTTCTAGCGGGGGTGGCTACGAGCAGTTCTTC.

This chain uses TRBV5-1 with TRBJ1-3, with D maybe TRBD1 (5 bases). The germline V gene encodes CDR1 SGHRS and CDR2 YFSETQ. V shed 8 bases and J shed 2 bases, with 11 bases lying between them. The CDR3 runs to 13 residues. The CDR3 bases are TGCGCCAGGAATCAGGGACCTGGAAACACCATATATTTT. The encoded protein is CARNQGPGNTIYF.

The chain combines TRBV28 with TRBJ2-5; 7 bases map to TRBD1. V lost 2 bases to trimming and J lost 7 bases; unmatched junction nucleotides: 16. CDR1 and CDR2 from the germline V gene are MDHEN and SYDVKM. CDR3 length: 17 residues. The CDR3 DNA is TGTGCCAGCAGTTTAGAGGTGGGACAGCTCCTAGTTGCGACCCAGTACTTC. Protein product: CASSLEVGQLLVATQYF.

By share, this clonotype counts as medium-sized. The chain carries TRBV5-5 and TRBJ2-7; D gene ambiguous. This CDR3 is built from 11 residues. The V gene's germline CDR1 is SGHKS and CDR2 YYEKEE (reference sequence). Deletions cut 5 bases from V and 3 bases from J, with 6 bases between. CDR3 DNA: TGTGCCAGCAGGGAACTCTACGAGCAGTACTTC. Protein product: CASRELYEQYF. The whole variable domain, filled in from reference TRBV5-5 and TRBJ2-7, reads DAGVTQSPTHLIKTRGQQVTLRCSPISGHKSVSWYQQVLGQGPQFIFQYYEKEERGRGNFPDRFSARQFPNYSSELNVNALLLGDSALYLCASRELYEQYFGPGTRLTVT.

The V gene is TRBV25-1, the J gene TRBJ1-5; D is uncertain. CDR3 size: 15 residues. V shed 2 bases and J shed 0 bases, with 8 bases lying between them. Per the germline V gene, CDR1 is MGHDK and CDR2 is SYGVNS. DNA for the CDR3: TGTGCCAGCAGTGAAGTGGCAGTTAGCAATCAGCCCCAGCATTTT. Translation gives CASSEVAVSNQPQHF.

The table lists this clonotype with many counts. The chain has TRBV19 and TRBJ1-4; tentatively, D is TRBD1 (6 bases). The CDR3 runs to 15 residues. Germline values: CDR1 LNHDA, CDR2 SQIVND (reference sequence). Trimming removed 3 bases at V and 5 bases at J, with 13 bases between. CDR3: CASSIGRGKNEKLFF. The CDR3 region has the DNA TGTGCCAGTAGTATCGGCAGGGGTAAGAATGAAAAACTGTTTTTT.

The rearrangement joins TRBV30 to TRBJ2-1; 8 nucleotides align to TRBD2. The CDR3 totals 11 residues. Losses at the gene ends were 5 bases for V and 14 bases for J; bases not matched to a gene: 8. Per germline, CDR1 GTSNPN and CDR2 SVGIG (reference sequence). The CDR3 here is CAWGLAQKEFF. The CDR3 region has the DNA TGTGCCTGGGGACTAGCCCAAAAGGAGTTCTTC.

Details on this clonotype: A far bigger clonotype differs at one base, so this is likely a read error. V gene TRBV28 combines with J gene TRBJ2-1, with D possibly matching TRBD2 (6 bases). V was shortened by 3 bases and J by 10 bases, with 31 bases between the two germline ends. Germline assignment: CDR1 MDHEN and CDR2 SYDVKM. This CDR3 is built from 19 residues. The DNA for the CDR3 is TGTGCCAGCAGTTTTATAGTTCCGGGCGGGACTCTCCTGACCTACGAGCAGTTCTTC. It is translated as CASSFIVPGGTLLTYEQFF.

This chain connects TRBV9 to TRBJ2-1; D is perhaps TRBD2 (5 bases). Germline CDR1 and CDR2: SGDLS and YYNGEE. This CDR3 is 16 amino acids long. Trimming pared 3 bases from V and 5 bases from J, leaving 18 bases between. CDR3 nucleotide sequence: TGTGCCAGCAGCGCGCTAGCAACTACAAGGAACAATGAGCAGTTCTTC. Its translation: CASSALATTRNNEQFF.